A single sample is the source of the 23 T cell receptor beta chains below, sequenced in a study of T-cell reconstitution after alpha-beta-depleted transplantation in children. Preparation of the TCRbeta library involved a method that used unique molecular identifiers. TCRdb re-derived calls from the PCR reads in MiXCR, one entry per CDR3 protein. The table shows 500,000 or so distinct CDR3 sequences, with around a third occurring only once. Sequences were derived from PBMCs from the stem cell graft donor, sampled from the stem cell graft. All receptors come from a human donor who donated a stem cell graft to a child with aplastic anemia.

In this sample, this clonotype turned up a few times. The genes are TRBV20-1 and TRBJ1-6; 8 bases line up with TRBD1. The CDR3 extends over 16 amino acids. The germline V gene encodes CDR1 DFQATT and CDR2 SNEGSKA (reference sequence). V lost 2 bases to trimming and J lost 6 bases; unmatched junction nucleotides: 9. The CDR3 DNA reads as TGCAGTGCTAGACCTTCCGGACAGGGTGTTAATTCACCCCTCCACTTT. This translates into CSARPSGQGVNSPLHF.

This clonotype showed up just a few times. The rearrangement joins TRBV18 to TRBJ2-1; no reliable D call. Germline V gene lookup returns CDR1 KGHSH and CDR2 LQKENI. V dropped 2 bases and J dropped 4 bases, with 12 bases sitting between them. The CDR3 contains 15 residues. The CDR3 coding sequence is TGTGCCAGCTCACCATCGCTCAACGATTACAATGAGCAGTTCTTC. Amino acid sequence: CASSPSLNDYNEQFF.

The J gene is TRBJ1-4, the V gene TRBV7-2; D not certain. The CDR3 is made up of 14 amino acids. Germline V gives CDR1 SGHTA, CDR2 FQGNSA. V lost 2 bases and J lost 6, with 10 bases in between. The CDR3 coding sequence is TGTGCCAGCAGCTTATGGTCTGGGGATGAAAAACTGTTTTTT. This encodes CASSLWSGDEKLFF.

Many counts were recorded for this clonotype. CDR3 in DNA: TGTGCCAGCAGCTTGTCTAGCGGGAGCTCCTACGAGCAGTACGTC. The encoded protein is CASSLSSGSSYEQYV. V gene TRBV5-5 combines with J gene TRBJ2-7, with 10 bases lining up with TRBD2. The length of the CDR3 is 15 residues. The V gene's germline CDR1 is SGHKS and CDR2 YYEKEE (reference sequence). After removal of 1 base from V and 0 bases from J, the junction contained 1 base not matched to a gene.

DNA of the CDR3: TGTGCCAGCAGTGGACAGTATAATTCACCCCTCCACTTT. Encoded protein: CASSGQYNSPLHF. The chain recombines TRBV25-1 with TRBJ1-6, with D tentatively TRBD1 (5 bases). Germline-derived CDR1 and CDR2 are MGHDK and SYGVNS. The germline V and J ends were trimmed by 4 bases and 4 bases, with 5 bases remaining between them. The CDR3 covers 13 residues.

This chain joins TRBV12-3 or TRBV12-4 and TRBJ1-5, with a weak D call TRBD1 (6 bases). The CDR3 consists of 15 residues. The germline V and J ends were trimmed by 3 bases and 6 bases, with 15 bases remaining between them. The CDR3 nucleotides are TGTGCCAGCAGTTTCGGAGGGGGGGGGCCTCAGCCCCAGCATTTT. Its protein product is CASSFGGGGPQPQHF.

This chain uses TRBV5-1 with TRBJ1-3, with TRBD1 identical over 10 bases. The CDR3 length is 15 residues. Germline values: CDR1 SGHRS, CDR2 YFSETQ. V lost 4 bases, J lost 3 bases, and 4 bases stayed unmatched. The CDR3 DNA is TGCGCCAGCAGCGTGGGACAGGGGCTTGGAAACACCATATATTTT. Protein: CASSVGQGLGNTIYF.

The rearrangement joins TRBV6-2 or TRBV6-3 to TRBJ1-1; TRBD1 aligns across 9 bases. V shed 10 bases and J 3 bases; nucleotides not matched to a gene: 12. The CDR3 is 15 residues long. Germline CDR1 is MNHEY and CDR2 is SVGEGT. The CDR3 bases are TGTGCCACCTACGGACAGGGGCAAGGCGACACTGAAGCTTTCTTT. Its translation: CATYGQGQGDTEAFF.

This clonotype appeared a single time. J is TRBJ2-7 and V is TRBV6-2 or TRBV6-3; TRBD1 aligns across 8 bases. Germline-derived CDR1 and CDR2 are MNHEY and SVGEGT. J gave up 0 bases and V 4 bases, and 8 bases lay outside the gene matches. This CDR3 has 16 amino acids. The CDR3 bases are TGTGCCAGCAGTTCCAGCGGACAGGGACGCTCCTACGAGCAGTACGTC. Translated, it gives CASSSSGQGRSYEQYV.

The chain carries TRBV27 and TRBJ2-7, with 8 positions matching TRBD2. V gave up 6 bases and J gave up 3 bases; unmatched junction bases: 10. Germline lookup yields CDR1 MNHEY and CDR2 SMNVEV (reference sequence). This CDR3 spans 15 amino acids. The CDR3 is CASRGGAGGHYEQYF. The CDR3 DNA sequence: TGTGCCAGCAGGGGAGGGGCGGGAGGCCACTACGAGCAGTACTTC.

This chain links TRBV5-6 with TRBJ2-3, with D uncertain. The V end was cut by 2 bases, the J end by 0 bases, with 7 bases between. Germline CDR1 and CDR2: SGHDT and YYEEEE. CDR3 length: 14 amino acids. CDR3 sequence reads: CASSLTTSTDTQYF. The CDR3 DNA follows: TGTGCCAGCAGCTTAACCACTAGCACAGATACGCAGTATTTT. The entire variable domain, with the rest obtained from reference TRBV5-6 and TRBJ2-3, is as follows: DAGVTQSPTHLIKTRGQQVTLRCSPKSGHDTVSWYQQALGQGPQFIFQYYEEEERQRGNFPDRFSGHQFPNYSSELNVNALLLGDSALYLCASSLTTSTDTQYFGPGTRLTVL.

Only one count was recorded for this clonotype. The CDR3 spells CSVALGETQYF. CDR3 bases: TGCAGCGTGGCCCTGGGAGAGACCCAGTACTTC. The chain carries TRBV29-1 and TRBJ2-5; D is ambiguous. The germline gives CDR1 SQVTM, CDR2 ANQGSEA. The CDR3 is 11 amino acids. The V and J ends lost 6 bases and 4 bases respectively, with 9 bases between them.

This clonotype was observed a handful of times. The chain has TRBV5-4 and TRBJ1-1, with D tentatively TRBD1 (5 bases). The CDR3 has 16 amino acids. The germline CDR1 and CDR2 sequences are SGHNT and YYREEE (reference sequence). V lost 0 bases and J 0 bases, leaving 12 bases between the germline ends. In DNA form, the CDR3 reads TGTGCCAGCAGCTTGGCCAACGCGGGGGTGAACACTGAAGCTTTCTTT. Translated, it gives CASSLANAGVNTEAFF.

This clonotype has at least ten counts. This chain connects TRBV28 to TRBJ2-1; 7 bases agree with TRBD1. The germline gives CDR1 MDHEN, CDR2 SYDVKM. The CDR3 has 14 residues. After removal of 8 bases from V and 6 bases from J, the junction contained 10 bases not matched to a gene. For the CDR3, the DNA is TGTGCCAGCTATACAGGGGACGCTTTCAATGAGCAGTTCTTC. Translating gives CASYTGDAFNEQFF.

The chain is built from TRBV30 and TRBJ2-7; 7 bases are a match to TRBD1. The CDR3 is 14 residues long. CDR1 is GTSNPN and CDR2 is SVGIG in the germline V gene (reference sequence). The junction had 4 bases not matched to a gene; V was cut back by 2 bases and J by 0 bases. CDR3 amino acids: CAWSTGQSSYEQYV. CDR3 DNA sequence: TGTGCCTGGAGTACGGGACAGAGCTCCTACGAGCAGTACGTC.

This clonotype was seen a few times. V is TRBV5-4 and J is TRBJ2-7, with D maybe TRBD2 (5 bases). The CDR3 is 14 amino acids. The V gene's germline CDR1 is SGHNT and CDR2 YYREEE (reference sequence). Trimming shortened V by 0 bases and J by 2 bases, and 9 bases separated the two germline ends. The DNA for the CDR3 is TGTGCCAGCAGCTTGGCTGGGCGGGCCTACGAGCAGTACTTC. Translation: CASSLAGRAYEQYF. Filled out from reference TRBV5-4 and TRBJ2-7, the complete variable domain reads ETGVTQSPTHLIKTRGQQVTLRCSSQSGHNTVSWYQQALGQGPQFIFQYYREEENGRGNFPPRFSGLQFPNYSSELNVNALELDDSALYLCASSLAGRAYEQYFGPGTRLTVT.

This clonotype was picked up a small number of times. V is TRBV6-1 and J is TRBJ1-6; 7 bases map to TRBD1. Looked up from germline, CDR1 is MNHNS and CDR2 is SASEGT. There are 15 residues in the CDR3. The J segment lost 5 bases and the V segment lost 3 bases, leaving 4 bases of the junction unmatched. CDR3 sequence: CASSDVGTDNSPLHF. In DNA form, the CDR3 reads TGTGCCAGCAGTGATGTTGGGACAGATAATTCACCCCTCCACTTT.

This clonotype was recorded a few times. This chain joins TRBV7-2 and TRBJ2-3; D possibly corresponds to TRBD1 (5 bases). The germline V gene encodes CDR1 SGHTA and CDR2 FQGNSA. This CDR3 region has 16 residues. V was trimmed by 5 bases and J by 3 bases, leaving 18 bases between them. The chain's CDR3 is CASSPGSRQGTDTQYF. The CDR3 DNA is TGTGCCAGCAGCCCCGGGTCCCGGCAGGGAACAGATACGCAGTATTTT.

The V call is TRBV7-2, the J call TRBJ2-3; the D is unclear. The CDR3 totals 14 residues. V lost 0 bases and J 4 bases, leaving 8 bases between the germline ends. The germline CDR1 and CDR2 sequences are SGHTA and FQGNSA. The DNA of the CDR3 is TGTGCCAGCAGCTTAGCAGGGTTCGCAGATACGCAGTATTTT. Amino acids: CASSLAGFADTQYF.

The CDR3 bases are TGTGCCAGCAGTTCGTCCCGGGACTTTAAAGAGACCCAGTACTTC. It is translated as CASSSSRDFKETQYF. V usage is TRBV6-5 and J usage is TRBJ2-5; weak D call: TRBD2 (6 bases). In germline, CDR1 is MNHEY, CDR2 SVGAGI. The V end lost 4 bases, the J end lost 3 bases, and 15 bases lay between the germline ends. CDR3 length equals 15 residues.

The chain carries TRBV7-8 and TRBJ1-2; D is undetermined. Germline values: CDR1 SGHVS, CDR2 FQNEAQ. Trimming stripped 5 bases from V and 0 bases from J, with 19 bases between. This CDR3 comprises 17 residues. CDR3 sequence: CASSPISGGISNYGYTF. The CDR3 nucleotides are TGTGCCAGCAGCCCAATTTCAGGAGGGATCTCTAACTATGGCTACACCTTC. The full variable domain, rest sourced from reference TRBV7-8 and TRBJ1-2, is GAGVSQSPRYKVAKRGQDVALRCDPISGHVSLFWYQQALGQGPEFLTYFQNEAQLDKSGLPSDRFFAERPEGSVSTLKIQRTQQEDSAVYLCASSPISGGISNYGYTFGSGTRLTVV.

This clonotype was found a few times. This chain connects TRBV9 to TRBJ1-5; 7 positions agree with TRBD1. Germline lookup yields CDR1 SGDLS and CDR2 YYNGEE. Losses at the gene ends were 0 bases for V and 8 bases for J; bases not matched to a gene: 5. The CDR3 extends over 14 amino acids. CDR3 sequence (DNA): TGTGCCAGCAGCGTAGAGGCAGGGGGTAAGCCCCAGCATTTT. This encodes CASSVEAGGKPQHF.

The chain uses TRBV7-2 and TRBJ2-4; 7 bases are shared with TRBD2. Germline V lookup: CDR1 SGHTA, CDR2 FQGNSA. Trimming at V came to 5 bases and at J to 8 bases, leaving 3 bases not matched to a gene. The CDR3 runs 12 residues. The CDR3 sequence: CASSPAGYIQYF. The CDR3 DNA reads TGTGCCAGCAGCCCAGCGGGGTACATTCAGTACTTC.